The rows below give T cell receptor beta chains drawn from one sample of a study of vaccination and CD4 T cells after COVID-19. TCRdb reanalysed the PCR reads using MiXCR and keeps one entry per CDR3 protein. Here the sample spans 13,000 to 15,000 distinct CDR3 sequences, around 30% being singletons. Their cognate antigens are unknown. The specimen sequenced was cultured CD4+ T cells from blood. The receptor source for this set is a human donor with COVID-19. Each CDR3 is given with its conserved first and last residue. The D gene is left open where the match is weak. Some rows have no size entry. The others give once, few or many, or a class for an expanded clone.

V	D	size	length	J	DNA	CDR3
TRBV5-1	TRBD1	.	17	TRBJ2-1	TGCGCCAGCAGCTCTCTGACGACAGGGGTGGTTTACAATGAGCAGTTCTTC	CASSSLTTGVVYNEQFF
TRBV7-2	.	.	15	TRBJ2-7	TGTGCCAGCAGCTTAGCTAGAGGGGCCGGAGGCGAGCAGTACTTC	CASSLARGAGGEQYF
TRBV20-1	.	.	14	TRBJ2-4	TGCAGTGCTCCCACGGGGCTAGCCAAAAACATTCAGTACTTC	CSAPTGLAKNIQYF
TRBV19	.	few	13	TRBJ1-5	TGTGCCAGTTGGACCCAGGGAAATCAGCCCCAGCATTTT	CASWTQGNQPQHF
TRBV11-1	.	.	14	TRBJ2-4	TGTGCCAGCAGCTTGGGGCAGGCTTCAAACATTCAGTACTTC	CASSLGQASNIQYF
TRBV7-3	.	.	15	TRBJ1-1	TGTGCCAGCAGCTCTGGCGGTTTAAAAGAAGCTGAAGCTTTCTTT	CASSSGGLKEAEAFF
TRBV10-3	.	.	18	TRBJ2-1	TGTGCCATCAGTGAGCCGTCTAGGCCCCTAAGGATAGACAATGAGCAGTTCTTC	CAISEPSRPLRIDNEQFF
TRBV20-1	.	.	14	TRBJ2-7	TGCAGTGCTAGGAGGAGCGGTCAACTCAACGAGCAGTACTTC	CSARRSGQLNEQYF
TRBV18	TRBD1	.	13	TRBJ1-2	TGTGCCAGCTCGCCGGGGACAGGGTGGGGCTACACCTTC	CASSPGTGWGYTF
TRBV12-3/TRBV12-4	TRBD2	few	14	TRBJ2-2	TGTGCCAGCAGTTTTACGGGGGGGCCCGGGGAGCTGTTTTTT	CASSFTGGPGELFF
TRBV30	.	.	16	TRBJ2-2	TGTGCCTGGAGTGGAGCGGGGAGCAGGGGCACCGGGGAGCTGTTTTTT	CAWSGAGSRGTGELFF
TRBV24-1	TRBD1	few	15	TRBJ2-1	TGTGCCACCAGTGTAGGGGACAGGGGGTACTATGAGCAGTTCTTC	CATSVGDRGYYEQFF
TRBV7-9	.	few	16	TRBJ1-5	TGTGCCAGCAGCGTGGGGGGTTTGGGGGCGAATCAGCCCCAGCATTTT	CASSVGGLGANQPQHF
TRBV7-8	TRBD1	.	15	TRBJ1-1	TGTGCCAGCAGCTCCCGGACAGGTTCGAACACTGAAGCTTTCTTT	CASSSRTGSNTEAFF
TRBV6-2/TRBV6-3	TRBD1	.	17	TRBJ1-6	TGTGCCAGCAGTTTACACGCTTCCCGGGACAGAACTTCACCCCTCCACTTT	CASSLHASRDRTSPLHF
TRBV20-1	.	.	12	TRBJ2-5	TGCAGTGCGCCGTCGACCGGAGAGACCCAGTACTTC	CSAPSTGETQYF
TRBV10-2	.	few	17	TRBJ1-5	TGCGCCAGCAGTGAAGTTCGTCAGGGCGGTAGCAATCAGCCCCAGCATTTT	CASSEVRQGGSNQPQHF
TRBV7-3	.	.	13	TRBJ1-2	TGTGCCAGCAGCTTAGGGGCAGGGTCTGGCTACACCTTC	CASSLGAGSGYTF
TRBV12-3/TRBV12-4	.	.	14	TRBJ1-1	TGTGCCAGCAGCCCCGCAGGGGAGGTCACTGAAGCTTTCTTT	CASSPAGEVTEAFF
TRBV5-5	.	few	15	TRBJ2-1	TGTGCCAGCAGCTTGGCGGGACCCGTCTACAATGAGCAGTTCTTC	CASSLAGPVYNEQFF
TRBV11-2	.	.	13	TRBJ2-3	TGTGCCAGCAGCCGTAGGGGCACAGATACGCAGTATTTT	CASSRRGTDTQYF
TRBV12-3/TRBV12-4	.	.	13	TRBJ1-1	TGTGCCAGCAGTTTTTCTAGGGGCACTGAAGCTTTCTTT	CASSFSRGTEAFF